This entry concerns a single T cell receptor (beta chain). This entry is derived from a study of shared clonotypes between healthy human individuals. Clones were sequenced by immunoSEQ multiplex PCR, and TCRdb holds only the in-frame ones, with some missing. The profile shows around 690,000 clones, roughly 87% of them singletons. Germline V gene lookup returns CDR1 SGHTA and CDR2 FQGNSA. This CDR3 has 16 amino acids. The V gene end was trimmed by 1 base and the J gene end by 4 bases; junction bases not matched to a gene: 5. The specimen was memory CD8+ T cells from PBMCs. Described subset: CD45RO+ cells pooled with CCR7-negative TemRA cells. This sequence originates from a man between 18 and 29 years old in good health. Some clones in this sample may be carry-over from other donors' samples. The chain employs TRBV7-2 and TRBJ1-5; TRBD1 aligns across 9 bases. The CDR3 protein is CASSLVDRGGNQPQHF. In DNA, the CDR3 is TGTGCCAGCAGCTTAGTGGACAGGGGTGGAAATCAGCCCCAGCATTTT.